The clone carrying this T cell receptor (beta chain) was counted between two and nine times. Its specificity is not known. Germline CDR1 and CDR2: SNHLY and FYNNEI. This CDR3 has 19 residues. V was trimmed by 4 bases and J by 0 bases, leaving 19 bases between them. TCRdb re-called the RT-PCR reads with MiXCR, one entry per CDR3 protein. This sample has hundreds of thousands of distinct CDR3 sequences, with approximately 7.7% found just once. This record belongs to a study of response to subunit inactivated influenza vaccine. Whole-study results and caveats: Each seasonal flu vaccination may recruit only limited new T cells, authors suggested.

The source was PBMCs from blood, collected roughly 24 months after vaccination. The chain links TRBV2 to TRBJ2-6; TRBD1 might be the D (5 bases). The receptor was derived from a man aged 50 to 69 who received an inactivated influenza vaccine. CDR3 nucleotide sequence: TGTGCCAGCAGTGTCCTTAACGCGTTCCAGGGCTCTGGGGCCAACGTCCTGACTTTC. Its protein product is CASSVLNAFQGSGANVLTF.